This TCR beta chain was sequenced during a study of T-cell reconstitution after alpha-beta-depleted transplantation in children. Study-level points and caveats: T cells produced anew were the main source of T-cell counts and diversity one year after transplant.

It was with unique molecular identifiers that the TCRbeta library was prepared. MiXCR, applied by TCRdb to the PCR reads, yields one record per CDR3 protein. The sample contains under 250,000 distinct CDR3 sequences, 20% to 30% of which appear only once. In this sample, this clonotype turned up many times. Its target is unknown. The sequencing used PBMCs, mostly from graft donor cells, collected 360 days after TCRalphabeta/CD19-depleted stem cell transplant. This TCR derives from a female patient aged 2-9 years who had a stem cell transplant for congenital amegakaryocytic thrombocytopenia, so the T cells may come from the graft donor.

The CDR3 region is CAISAGTAYNEQFF. The CDR3 DNA reads as TGTGCCATCAGTGCCGGGACAGCTTACAATGAGCAGTTCTTC. The V and J genes are TRBV10-3 and TRBJ2-1; TRBD1 aligns across 7 bases. The CDR3 sequence is 14 residues long. Germline CDR1 ENHRY, CDR2 SYGVKD. Trimming removed 4 bases from V and 4 bases from J; junction bases left unmatched: 4.